A single sample is the source of the 18 T cell receptor beta chains below, sequenced in a study of T cells in Graves' hyperthyroidism and ophthalmopathy. Amplified TCR beta CDR3 regions derived from RNA transcripts. Primed by the HTBI set, a first-round RT-PCR was run on the TCR CDR3. Each CDR3 protein is one row after TCRdb ran MiXCR on the multiplex PCR reads. The table has 340,000 or so distinct CDR3 sequences, 21% seen once. Sequencing used blood. These receptors came from a woman aged 45-65 years with Graves' hyperthyroidism.

This clonotype has a count of ten or more. The chain combines TRBV11-3 with TRBJ2-7; D not certain. Trimming shortened V by 1 base and J by 2 bases, and 12 bases separated the two germline ends. This CDR3 has 15 amino acids. Germline-derived CDR1 and CDR2 are SGHNT and YENEEA. In DNA, the CDR3 is TGTGCCAGCAGCTTAGCTAGTGACGCAGCCTACGAGCAGTACTTC. It codes for CASSLASDAAYEQYF.

The J gene is TRBJ1-3, the V gene TRBV18; the match to TRBD1 covers 7 bases. Germline CDR1 is KGHSH and CDR2 is LQKENI. Trimming took 0 bases from V and 0 from J; bases not matched to a gene: 5. The CDR3 extends over 17 amino acids. CDR3 nucleotides: TGTGCCAGCTCACCACCTGTGGGACAGAGCTCTGGAAACACCATATATTTT. It translates to CASSPPVGQSSGNTIYF.

Turning to this clonotype: With a much larger clone just one base away, this may be a read error. The chain is built from TRBV19 and TRBJ2-3; D gene ambiguous. The germline gives CDR1 LNHDA, CDR2 SQIVND (reference sequence). The CDR3 totals 15 residues. CDR3: CASGMARQTTDTQYF. The DNA for the CDR3 is TGTGCCAGTGGTATGGCGAGACAAACCACAGATACGCAGTATTTT.

This clonotype was seen a handful of times. The genes are TRBV19 and TRBJ2-7; 11 positions match TRBD1. V lost 10 bases, J lost 7 bases, and 9 bases stayed unmatched. Germline CDR1 and CDR2: LNHDA and SQIVND (reference sequence). CDR3 size: 13 residues. The CDR3 spells CATSGQGAREQYF. For the CDR3, the DNA is TGTGCCACAAGTGGACAGGGGGCGCGAGAGCAGTACTTC.

Many counts were recorded for this clonotype. This rearrangement joins TRBV20-1 to TRBJ2-7, with 10 bases lining up with TRBD2. The V segment lost 6 bases and the J segment 6 bases; nucleotides outside the gene matches: 8. This CDR3 comprises 13 residues. CDR1 and CDR2 from the germline V gene are DFQATT and SNEGSKA (reference sequence). The CDR3 DNA is TGCAGTGCAACTAGCGGGACTCGGAGCGAGCAGTACTTC. Translated: CSATSGTRSEQYF.

This clonotype came up many times. This chain links TRBV27 with TRBJ1-5; TRBD1 matches 7 bases. J lost 4 bases, V lost 5 bases, and 5 bases had no gene match. The CDR3 covers 14 residues. Looked up from germline, CDR1 is MNHEY and CDR2 is SMNVEV (reference sequence). The CDR3 protein is CASSLQGPNQPQHF. The CDR3 DNA follows: TGTGCCAGCAGTCTACAGGGGCCTAATCAGCCCCAGCATTTT.

The chain couples TRBV24-1 to TRBJ2-7; weak D call: TRBD1 (6 bases). The V end lost 6 bases, the J end lost 7 bases, and 12 bases lay between the germline ends. Germline CDR1 is KGHDR and CDR2 is SFDVKD. The CDR3 consists of 12 residues. CDR3 sequence reads: CATSLQGREQYF. Written as DNA, the CDR3 is TGTGCCACCAGTCTACAGGGTAGGGAGCAGTACTTC.

This clonotype was observed many times. The genes are TRBV6-2 or TRBV6-3 and TRBJ2-1; no definite D call. This CDR3 has 11 residues. V was cut by 2 bases and J by 6 bases, with 2 bases left in between. Germline V gives CDR1 MNHEY, CDR2 SVGEGT. This CDR3 reads CASSYGNEQFF. The DNA of the CDR3 is TGTGCCAGCAGTTACGGCAATGAGCAGTTCTTC.

As for this clonotype: One base away lies a much larger clone, so this may be a sequencing read error. The rearrangement links TRBV5-1 to TRBJ2-3, with a weak D call TRBD1 (5 bases). The V end lost 5 bases, the J end lost 3 bases, and 10 bases lay between the germline ends. There are 13 residues in the CDR3. CDR1 and CDR2 from the germline V gene are SGHRS and YFSETQ. CDR3 in amino acids: CASRGRETDTQYF. In nucleotides, the CDR3 is TGCGCCAGCAGGGGCAGGGAAACAGATACGCAGTATTTT.

This clonotype was observed many times. V and J are TRBV7-9 and TRBJ2-7; D tentatively fits TRBD1 or TRBD2 (7 bases each). CDR1 and CDR2 (germline): SEHNR, FQNEAQ (reference sequence). The V and J ends lost 5 bases and 4 bases respectively, with 15 bases between them. This CDR3 is built from 14 residues. This CDR3 is CASSRDSGAYEQYF. DNA for the CDR3: TGTGCCAGCAGCCGGGACAGCGGGGCGTACGAGCAGTACTTC.

The chain uses TRBV27 and TRBJ1-4, with D uncertain. The CDR3 spans 14 residues. V gave up 8 bases and J gave up 3 bases, with 13 bases separating them. Germline V gives CDR1 MNHEY, CDR2 SMNVEV (reference sequence). The CDR3 spells CASRRGAANEKLFF. CDR3 in DNA: TGTGCCAGCCGCCGGGGAGCGGCTAATGAAAAACTGTTTTTT.

The chain couples TRBV9 to TRBJ2-1, with 8 bases matching TRBD2. CDR3 length: 16 residues. Germline trimming cut 0 bases from V and 8 bases from J; bases unmatched to any gene: 10. Germline-derived CDR1 and CDR2 are SGDLS and YYNGEE. CDR3 bases: TGTGCCAGCAGCGTAGGGTCGGGACTAGAGGTCGATGAGCAGTTCTTC. Protein product: CASSVGSGLEVDEQFF.

The chain combines TRBV3-1 with TRBJ2-2; no reliable D call. V was trimmed by 5 bases and J by 3 bases, leaving 7 bases between them. Germline CDR1 is LGHDT and CDR2 is YNNKEL (reference sequence). This CDR3 is 13 amino acids long. CDR3: CASSTRYTGELFF. The CDR3 DNA is TGTGCCAGCAGCACTCGATACACCGGGGAGCTGTTTTTT.

This clonotype was recorded many times. The rearrangement links TRBV20-1 to TRBJ2-7; 10 bases are a match to TRBD1. The CDR3 runs 13 residues. V dropped 6 bases and J dropped 4; count of bases not matched to a gene: 6. Germline V gene lookup returns CDR1 DFQATT and CDR2 SNEGSKA (reference sequence). The CDR3 nucleotides read TGCAGTGCGGGACAGGGGATTCTTTACGAGCAGTACTTC. It is translated as CSAGQGILYEQYF.

This clonotype has a handful of counts. The rearrangement links TRBV6-4 to TRBJ1-1, with a possible D match to TRBD1 (5 bases). Trimming removed 2 bases at V and 10 bases at J, with 14 bases between. The CDR3 runs 13 residues. Germline V gene data show CDR1 as MRHNA and CDR2 as SNTAGT. Here the CDR3 reads CASSDTSAGPAFF. The DNA of the CDR3 is TGTGCCAGCAGTGACACTTCAGCGGGGCCAGCTTTCTTT.

This clonotype was seen only a few times. It may be a read error: a sequence one base away is much more abundant. This chain joins TRBV29-1 and TRBJ1-1, with D maybe TRBD1 (5 bases). The CDR3 contains 12 residues. Germline V lookup: CDR1 SQVTM, CDR2 ANQGSEA. Between the trimmed V and J ends, which lost 8 bases and 5 bases, there was a span of 15 bases. The CDR3 coding sequence is TGCAGCTCTAGAGGGGAGAGTACTGAAGCTTTCTTT. Its translation: CSSRGESTEAFF.

In this sample, this clonotype turned up many times. The gene calls are TRBV27 and TRBJ1-4; no clear D. The CDR3 sequence is 14 residues long. The V gene lost 8 bases and the J gene lost 8 bases, with 18 bases spanning the gap. CDR1 and CDR2 from the germline V gene are MNHEY and SMNVEV (reference sequence). CDR3 sequence (DNA): TGTGCCAGCCGAGGTCCATTGATTGGGGAAAAACTGTTTTTT. This gives the protein CASRGPLIGEKLFF.

This clonotype was counted a few times. The chain uses TRBV28 and TRBJ1-4; D gene uncertain. The CDR3 is 12 residues long. Germline CDR1 and CDR2: MDHEN and SYDVKM. The V end lost 6 bases, the J end lost 10 bases, and 12 bases lay between the germline ends. CDR3 sequence reads: CASSPLGRKLFF. The CDR3 DNA is TGTGCCAGCAGCCCCCTCGGGAGAAAACTGTTTTTT.